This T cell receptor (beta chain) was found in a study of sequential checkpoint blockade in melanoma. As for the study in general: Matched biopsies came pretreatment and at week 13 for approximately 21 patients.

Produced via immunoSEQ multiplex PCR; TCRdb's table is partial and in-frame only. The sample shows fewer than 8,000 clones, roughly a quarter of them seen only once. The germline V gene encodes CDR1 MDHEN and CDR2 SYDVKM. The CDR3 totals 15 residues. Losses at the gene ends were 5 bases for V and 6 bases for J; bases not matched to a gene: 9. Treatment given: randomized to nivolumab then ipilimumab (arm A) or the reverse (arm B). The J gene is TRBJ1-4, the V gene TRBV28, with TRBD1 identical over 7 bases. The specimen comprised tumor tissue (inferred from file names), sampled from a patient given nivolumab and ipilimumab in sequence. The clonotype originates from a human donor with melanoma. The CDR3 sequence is CASSPSTGFDEKLFF. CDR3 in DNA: TGTGCCAGCAGTCCCTCGACAGGGTTCGATGAAAAACTGTTTTTT.